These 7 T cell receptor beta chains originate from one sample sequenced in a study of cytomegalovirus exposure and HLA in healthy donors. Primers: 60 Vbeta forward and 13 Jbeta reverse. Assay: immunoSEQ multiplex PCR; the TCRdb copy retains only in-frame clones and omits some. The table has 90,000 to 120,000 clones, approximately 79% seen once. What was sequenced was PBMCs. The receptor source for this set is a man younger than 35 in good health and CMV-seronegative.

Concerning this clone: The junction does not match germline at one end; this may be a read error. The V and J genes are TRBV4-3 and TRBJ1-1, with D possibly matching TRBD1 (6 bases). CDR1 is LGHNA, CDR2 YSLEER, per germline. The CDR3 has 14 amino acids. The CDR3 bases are TGCGCCAGCAGCCAAGTCCAGGGGTACACTGAAACTTTCTTT. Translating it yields CASSQVQGYTETFF.

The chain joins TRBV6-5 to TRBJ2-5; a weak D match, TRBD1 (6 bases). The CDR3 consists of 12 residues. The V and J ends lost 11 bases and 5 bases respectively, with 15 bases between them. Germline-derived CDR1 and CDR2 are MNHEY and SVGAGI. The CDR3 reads CAVGGLGETQYF. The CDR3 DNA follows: TGTGCCGTAGGGGGTCTGGGGGAGACCCAGTACTTC.

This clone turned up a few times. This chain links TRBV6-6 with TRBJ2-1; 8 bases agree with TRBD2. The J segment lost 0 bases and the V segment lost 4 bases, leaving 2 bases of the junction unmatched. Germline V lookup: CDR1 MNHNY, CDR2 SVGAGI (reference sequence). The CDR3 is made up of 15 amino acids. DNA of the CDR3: TGTGCCAGCAGTTTAGCGGGGTCCTCCTACAATGAGCAGTTCTTC. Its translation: CASSLAGSSYNEQFF.

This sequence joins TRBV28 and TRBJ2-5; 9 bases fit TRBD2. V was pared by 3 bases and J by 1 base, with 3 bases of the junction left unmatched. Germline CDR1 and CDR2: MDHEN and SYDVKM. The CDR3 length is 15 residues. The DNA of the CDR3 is TGTGCCAGCAGTTTTCAGCGGGGGGTCCAAGAGACCCAGTACTTC. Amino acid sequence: CASSFQRGVQETQYF.

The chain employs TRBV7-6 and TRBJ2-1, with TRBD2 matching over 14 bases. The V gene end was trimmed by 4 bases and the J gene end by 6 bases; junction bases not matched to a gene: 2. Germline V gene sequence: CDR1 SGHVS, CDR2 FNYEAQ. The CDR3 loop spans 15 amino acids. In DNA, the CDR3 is TGTGCCAGCAGCTCCGGACTAGCGGGGGGCAATGAGCAGTTCTTC. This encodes CASSSGLAGGNEQFF.

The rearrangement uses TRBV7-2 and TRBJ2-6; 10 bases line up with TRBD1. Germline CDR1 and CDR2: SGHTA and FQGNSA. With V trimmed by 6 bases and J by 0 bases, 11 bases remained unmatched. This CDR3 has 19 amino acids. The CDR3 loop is CASSHYRDRGISGANVLTF. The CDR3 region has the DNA TGTGCCAGCAGTCATTACCGGGACAGGGGAATCTCTGGGGCCAACGTCCTGACTTTC.

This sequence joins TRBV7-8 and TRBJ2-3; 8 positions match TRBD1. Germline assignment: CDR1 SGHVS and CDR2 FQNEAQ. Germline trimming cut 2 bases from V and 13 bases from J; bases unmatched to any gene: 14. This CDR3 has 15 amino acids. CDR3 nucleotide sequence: TGTGCCAGCAGCTTATCCCGACTCAGACAGGGGCAGAAGTATTTT. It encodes CASSLSRLRQGQKYF.